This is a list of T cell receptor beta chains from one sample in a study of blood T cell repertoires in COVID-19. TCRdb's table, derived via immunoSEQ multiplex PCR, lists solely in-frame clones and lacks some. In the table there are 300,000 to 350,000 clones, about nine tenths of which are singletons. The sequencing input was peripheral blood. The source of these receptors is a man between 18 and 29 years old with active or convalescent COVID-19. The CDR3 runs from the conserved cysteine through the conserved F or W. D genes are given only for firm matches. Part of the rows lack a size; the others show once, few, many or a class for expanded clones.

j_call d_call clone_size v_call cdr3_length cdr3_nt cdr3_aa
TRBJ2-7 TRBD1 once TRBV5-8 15 TGTGCCAGCACCTTACGGCAGGGGGCCTTCTACGAGCAGTACTTC CASTLRQGAFYEQYF
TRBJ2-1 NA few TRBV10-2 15 TGCGCCAGCAGTGAGTCGCTCGGGATGTACAATGAGCAGTTCTTC CASSESLGMYNEQFF
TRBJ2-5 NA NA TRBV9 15 TGTGCCAGCAGCGTAGCTCCCCAAACGGGAGAGACCCAGTACTTC CASSVAPQTGETQYF
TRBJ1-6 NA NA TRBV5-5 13 TGTGCCAGCAGCTTGGGACAGACTTCACCCCTCCACTTT CASSLGQTSPLHF
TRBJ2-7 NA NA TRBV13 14 TGTGCCAGCAGCCCCCGGGATCGCGGGGACGAGCAGTACTTC CASSPRDRGDEQYF
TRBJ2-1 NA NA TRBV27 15 TGTGCCAGCCACGGACTTTCCGGATACTACAATGAGCAGTTCTTC CASHGLSGYYNEQFF
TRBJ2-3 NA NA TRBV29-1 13 TGCAGCGTTGAAGGATTCCGGGGAGATACGCAGTATTTT CSVEGFRGDTQYF
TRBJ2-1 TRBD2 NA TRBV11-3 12 TGTGCCAGCAGCCGGGGGGACAATGAGCAGTTCTTC CASSRGDNEQFF
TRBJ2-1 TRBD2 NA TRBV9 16 TGTGCCAGCAGCCTGAGGACTAGCGGGAGATCCAATGAGCAGTTCTTC CASSLRTSGRSNEQFF
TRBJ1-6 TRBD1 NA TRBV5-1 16 TGCGCCAGCAGCTTGGAAGGACAGGCCTTCTATTCACCCCTCCACTTT CASSLEGQAFYSPLHF
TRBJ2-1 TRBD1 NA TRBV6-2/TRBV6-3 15 TGTGCCAGCAGTTCACCACCCGACAGGGCATATGAGCAGTTCTTC CASSSPPDRAYEQFF
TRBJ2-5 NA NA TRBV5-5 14 TGTGCCAGCAGCGCCCGGCGAGGGTGGGAGACCCAGTACTTC CASSARRGWETQYF
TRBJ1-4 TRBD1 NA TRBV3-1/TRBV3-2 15 TGTGCCAGCAGCGACGGGGACAGCACAAATGAAAAACTGTTTTTT CASSDGDSTNEKLFF
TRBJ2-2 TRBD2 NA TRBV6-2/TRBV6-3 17 TGTGCCAGCAGTTACCCAAGCGGGACGGTGAACACCGGGGAGCTGTTTTTT CASSYPSGTVNTGELFF
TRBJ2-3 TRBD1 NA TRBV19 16 TGTGCCAGTAGACAGGCCGGGACAGGGGACACAGATACGCAGTATTTT CASRQAGTGDTDTQYF
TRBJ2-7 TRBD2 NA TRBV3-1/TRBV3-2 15 TGTGCCAGCAGCCAAGGGGGACTAGCGGGAGGCGAGCAGTACTTC CASSQGGLAGGEQYF
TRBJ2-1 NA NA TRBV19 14 TGTGCCAGTACGTCTGGACACAAATACAATGAGCAGTTCTTC CASTSGHKYNEQFF
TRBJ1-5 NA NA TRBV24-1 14 TGTGCCACCAGTGATTGGGGAGGAGATCAGCCCCAGCATTTT CATSDWGGDQPQHF
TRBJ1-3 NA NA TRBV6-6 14 TGTGCCAGCAGCGACAGCCTCTCTGGAAACACCATATATTTT CASSDSLSGNTIYF
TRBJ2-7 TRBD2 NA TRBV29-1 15 TGCAGCGCTAGAGGGACTAGACTAGAAGCCTACGAGCAGTACTTC CSARGTRLEAYEQYF
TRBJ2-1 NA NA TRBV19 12 TGTGCCAGTAGCAAGGAGACGGATGAGCAGTTCTTC CASSKETDEQFF
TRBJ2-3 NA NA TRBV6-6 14 TGTGCCAGCAGTTACTCTAGATACACAGATACGCAGTATTTT CASSYSRYTDTQYF
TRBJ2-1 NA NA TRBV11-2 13 TGTGCCAGCGGTGCCAGGGAAAGCTATGAGCAGTTCTTC CASGARESYEQFF
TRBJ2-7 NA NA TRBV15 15 TGTGCCACCAGCCGCCCCGGGGAATCAACCTACGAGCAGTACTTC CATSRPGESTYEQYF
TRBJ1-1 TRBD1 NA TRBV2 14 TGTGCCAGCAGGGGGCAGGGGGTTTTCACTGAAGCTTTCTTT CASRGQGVFTEAFF
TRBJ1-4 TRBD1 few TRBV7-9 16 TGTGCCAGCAGCTTCGACCCCGGGACAGGGGATGAAAAACTGTTTTTT CASSFDPGTGDEKLFF
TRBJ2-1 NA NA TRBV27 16 TGTGCCAGCCGCTACGACCTAAGGAGCTCCTACAATGAGCAGTTCTTC CASRYDLRSSYNEQFF
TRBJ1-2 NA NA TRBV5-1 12 TGCGCCAGCAGTTTGGACAGAACCGGCTACACCTTC CASSLDRTGYTF
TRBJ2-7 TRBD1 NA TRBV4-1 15 TGCGCCAGCAGCCAAGGACAGGGATTGGGATACGAGCAGTACTTC CASSQGQGLGYEQYF
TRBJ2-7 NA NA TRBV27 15 TGTGCCAGCAGTTTACCCTCCAGGGGTTCCTACGAGCAGTACTTC CASSLPSRGSYEQYF
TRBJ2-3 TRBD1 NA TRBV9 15 TGTGCCAGCAGCGTAGGGCAGGGGGCCGGAGATACGCAGTATTTT CASSVGQGAGDTQYF
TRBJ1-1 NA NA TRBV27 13 TGTGCCACCATGACGGGTTCATCCACTGAAGCTTTCTTT CATMTGSSTEAFF
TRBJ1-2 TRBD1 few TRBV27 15 TGTGCCAGCAGTTACGGGACAGGGGGCCCCGGTGGCTACACCTTC CASSYGTGGPGGYTF
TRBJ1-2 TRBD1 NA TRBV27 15 TGTGCCAGCAGTTTAATCCAGGGGGCCCTCTATGGCTACACCTTC CASSLIQGALYGYTF
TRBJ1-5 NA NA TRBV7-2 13 TGTGCCAGCAGTCAGGGCCCGGATCAGCCCCAGCATTTT CASSQGPDQPQHF
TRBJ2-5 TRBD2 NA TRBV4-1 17 TGCGCCAGCAGCCAAGACCCTGCCGGGACTAGGAGCGAGACCCAGTACTTC CASSQDPAGTRSETQYF
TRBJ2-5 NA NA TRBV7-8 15 TGTGCCAGCAGCTTACCGGGGACACTTCAAGAGACCCAGTACTTC CASSLPGTLQETQYF
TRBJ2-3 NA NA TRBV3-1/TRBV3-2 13 TGTGCCAGCAGCCAGGGCGTTGCAGATACGCAGTATTTT CASSQGVADTQYF
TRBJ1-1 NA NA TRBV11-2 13 TGTGCCAGCAGCTTTGGGGCCAACACTGAAGCTTTCTTT CASSFGANTEAFF
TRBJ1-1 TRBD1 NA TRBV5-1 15 TGCGCCAGCAGCTGGGACAGGCCAAGGGACACTGAAGCTTTCTTT CASSWDRPRDTEAFF
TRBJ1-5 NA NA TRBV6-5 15 TGTGCCAGCAGTCAACAACACAGGGCCAATCAGCCCCAGCATTTT CASSQQHRANQPQHF
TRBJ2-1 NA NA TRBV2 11 TGTGCCGGCGGACACTACAATGAGCAGTTCTTC CAGGHYNEQFF
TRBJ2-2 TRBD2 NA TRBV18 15 TGTGCCAGCTCACCGGGACTAGCGGGAGCCGGGGAGCTGTTTTTT CASSPGLAGAGELFF
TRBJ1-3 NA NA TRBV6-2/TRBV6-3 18 TGTGCCAGCAGTTACAGAAGAGGGACACCGGTCTCTGGAAACACCATATATTTT CASSYRRGTPVSGNTIYF
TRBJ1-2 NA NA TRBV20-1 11 TGCAGTGCTAGCGCAGGGTATGGCTACACCTTC CSASAGYGYTF
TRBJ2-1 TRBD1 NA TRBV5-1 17 TGCGCCAGCAGCCCCGGGACAGGGGGCCTCTTGTACAATGAGCAGTTCTTC CASSPGTGGLLYNEQFF
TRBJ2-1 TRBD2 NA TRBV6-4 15 TGTGCCAGCTCAGTCGAGCGGGGTCCTTACAATGAGCAGTTCTTC CASSVERGPYNEQFF
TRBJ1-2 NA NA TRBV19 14 TGTGCCAGTAGTATAGGACAACCTAACTATGGCTACACCTTC CASSIGQPNYGYTF
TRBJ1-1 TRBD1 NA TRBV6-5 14 TGTGCCAGCAGTTACAGGGGGCGGAACACTGAAGCTTTCTTT CASSYRGRNTEAFF
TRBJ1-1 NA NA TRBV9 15 TGTGCCAGCAGCCCTTACTCCATACGGAACACTGAAGCTTTCTTT CASSPYSIRNTEAFF
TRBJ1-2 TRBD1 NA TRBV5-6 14 TGTGCCAGCAGCTTGGTCGGGACAGGCTATGGCTACACCTTC CASSLVGTGYGYTF
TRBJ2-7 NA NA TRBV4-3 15 TGCGCCAGCAGCCAACGACAGGCCCCCGGCTACGAGCAGTACTTC CASSQRQAPGYEQYF
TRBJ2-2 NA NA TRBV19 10 TGTGCCAGTAGTGCGGGGGAGCTGTTTTTT CASSAGELFF
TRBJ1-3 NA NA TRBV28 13 TGTGCCAGCAGTCCCGGGGGGAGGCGGACCATATATTTT CASSPGGRRTIYF
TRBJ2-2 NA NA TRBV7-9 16 TGTGCCAGCAGCAGGCGGGGAGAACTGAACACCGGGGAGCTGTTTTTT CASSRRGELNTGELFF